The sample holds one count of the clone carrying this T cell receptor beta chain. The CDR3 contains 15 residues. Germline V lookup: CDR1 KGHSH, CDR2 LQKENI. The V end was cut by 2 bases, the J end by 7 bases, with 12 bases between. The sample originates from a study of T-cell reconstitution after alpha-beta-depleted transplantation in children. Preparation of the TCRbeta library involved a method that used unique molecular identifiers. TCRdb reanalysed the PCR reads using MiXCR and keeps one entry per CDR3 protein. This table holds about 610,000 distinct CDR3 sequences, about 10% found once. This sequence originates from a human donor who donated a stem cell graft to a child with acute myeloid leukemia. V usage is TRBV18 and J usage is TRBJ1-6; tentative D call: TRBD1 (6 bases). Sample: PBMCs from the stem cell graft donor, taken from the stem cell graft. The CDR3 loop reads CASSPIGQSNSPLHF. CDR3 nucleotide sequence: TGTGCCAGCTCACCAATCGGACAGTCAAATTCACCCCTCCACTTT.